What follows are 8 T cell receptor beta chains derived from one specimen sequenced in a study of identical twins. TCRdb re-derived calls from the 5' RACE reads in MiXCR, one entry per CDR3 protein. The profile shows 540,000 or so distinct CDR3 sequences, 20% to 25% of them singletons. The sample was also reused in another study, on yellow fever vaccine responses in identical twins.

The sequenced sample consisted of CD4+ T cells sorted from blood. The receptors derive from a young woman in good health.

This clonotype was detected only a few times. The rearrangement links TRBV5-1 to TRBJ2-2; 8 bases align to TRBD2. Germline loops: CDR1 SGHRS, CDR2 YFSETQ. This CDR3 is 17 amino acids long. V lost 4 bases and J lost 5; bases outside the gene matches: 13. This chain's CDR3 is CASSPTGIRGGTGELFF. For the CDR3, the DNA is TGCGCCAGCAGCCCCACCGGCATCCGGGGGGGGACCGGGGAGCTGTTTTTT. The entire variable domain, with the rest obtained from reference TRBV5-1 and TRBJ2-2, is as follows: KAGVTQTPRYLIKTRGQQVTLSCSPISGHRSVSWYQQTPGQGLQFLFEYFSETQRNKGNFPGRFSGRQFSNSRSEMNVSTLELGDSALYLCASSPTGIRGGTGELFFGEGSRLTVL.

This clonotype was seen only a few times. The genes are TRBV5-8 and TRBJ1-1, with 7 bases fitting TRBD1. The J segment lost 1 base and the V segment lost 6 bases, leaving 15 bases of the junction unmatched. Germline-derived CDR1 and CDR2 are SGHTS and YDEGEE. This CDR3 region has 17 residues. The chain's CDR3 is CASTTTGLTGTNTEAFF. CDR3 sequence (DNA): TGTGCCAGCACCACAACGGGGCTGACAGGGACGAACACTGAAGCTTTCTTT.

The genes are TRBV7-8 and TRBJ1-5, with D unclear. Germline CDR1 and CDR2: SGHVS and FQNEAQ. The CDR3 is 12 residues long. The germline V and J ends were trimmed by 5 bases and 8 bases, with 10 bases remaining between them. CDR3 protein: CASSPRLEPQHF. The CDR3, as DNA: TGTGCCAGCAGCCCTCGATTGGAGCCCCAGCATTTT.

There are many counts of this clonotype. The rearrangement links TRBV5-1 to TRBJ2-2, with 11 bases lining up with TRBD2. The CDR3 runs 14 residues. V shed 4 bases and J 7 bases; nucleotides not matched to a gene: 3. Per germline, CDR1 SGHRS and CDR2 YFSETQ. CDR3 region: CASSPGLAGGELFF. Written as DNA, the CDR3 is TGCGCCAGCAGCCCCGGACTAGCGGGCGGGGAGCTGTTTTTT.

This clonotype was seen only a few times. The chain employs TRBV10-1 and TRBJ2-1; D is unresolved. V lost 2 bases and J 9 bases, leaving 8 bases between the germline ends. The CDR3 has 12 amino acids. The V gene's germline CDR1 is WNHNN and CDR2 SYGVQD (reference sequence). The DNA for the CDR3 is TGCGCCAGCAGTGAGCTTTTGGGTGAGCAGTTCTTC. Amino acid sequence: CASSELLGEQFF.

The CDR3 loop reads CASSPTPGTSGSYEQFF. CDR3 in DNA: TGTGCCAGCAGCCCAACCCCCGGGACTAGCGGGAGCTATGAGCAGTTCTTC. J is TRBJ2-1 and V is TRBV7-7; 14 bases map to TRBD2. Germline CDR1 SSHAT, CDR2 FNYEAQ (reference sequence). The CDR3 contains 17 residues. The ends lost 5 bases at V and 8 bases at J; junction bases unmatched: 11.

DNA of the CDR3: TGTGCCAGCAGCCCGCGGGGAGCTCGTAGCACAGATACGCAGTATTTT. It codes for CASSPRGARSTDTQYF. The chain recombines TRBV7-2 with TRBJ2-3; possibly TRBD2 for D (6 bases). Germline V gene lookup returns CDR1 SGHTA and CDR2 FQGNSA. The CDR3 runs to 16 residues. Trimming left V 5 bases short and J 0 bases short, with 15 bases between.

The chain employs TRBV12-3 or TRBV12-4 and TRBJ2-2, with a possible D match to TRBD2 (6 bases). CDR3 length equals 14 residues. Trimming left V 2 bases short and J 7 bases short, with 11 bases between. The CDR3, as DNA: TGTGCCAGCAGTTTAACGGGGGTTAGCGGGGAGCTGTTTTTT. As protein: CASSLTGVSGELFF.